This T cell receptor beta chain was observed in a study of molecular identifiers for immune sequencing clone quantification (dated by TCRdb to the late 2010s). General notes on the study: For a replicate experiment, RNA from roughly 21,000 or 96,000 naive CD8 T cells was divided into five aliquots, of which four were sequenced. This methods study benchmarked molecular-identifier clustering-based TCR repertoire sequencing (MIDCIRS) and TCR RNA copy counting, using CD8 T cells to do so.

Libraries of naive CD8 T cells were built from anywhere between roughly 17,000 and 1,100,000 sorted cells, with 10%, 30% or 50% of the purified RNA used. On a BD FACSAria II, naive CD8 T cells were FACS-sorted as CD8+CD4-CCR7+CD45RA+ and collected into RLT Plus buffer. Detection sensitivity was tested by spiking Jurkat RNA equal to fewer than twelve TCR copies' worth into samples containing about 17,000-1,000,000 naive CD8 T cells. CD8 T cells were enriched using RosetteSep CD8+ T Cell Enrichment Cocktail and Ficoll-Paque, and the enriched cells then underwent ACK red cell lysis. The library was generated by PCR. Sequencing instrument: NextSeq 500. Bulk TCR libraries were made following a previously described method, with the TCR primers given in Table S5. The Qiagen AllPrep DNA/RNA kit was used to purify total RNA. Before analysis, reads from multiple sequencing runs of one library were combined. The authors' pipeline ran thus. Only reads with exact TCR constant sequence were kept, trimmed to 150 nt, and grouped by their 12-nt molecular barcodes. Reads in each barcode group were sub-clustered using a 15% Levenshtein threshold, and a quality-weighted consensus sequence was built for each RNA molecule. Non-functional sequences were discarded, and so were lower-count sequences lying one edit away from another sequence. Based on a fit of two negative binomial distributions, barcode sub-clusters having less than 20% of the maximum read count were discarded. TCRdb applied fastp at Q25 and MiXCR to the public reads, then kept only in-frame beta chains. Every entry covers one CDR3 protein and lists the most common genes and DNA from its rows. The V and J calls and clone size come from TCRdb's table, not from the authors' own analysis. The sample table holds roughly 50,000 distinct CDR3 sequences, of which around 34% were seen once. 3.8% of the sample is in the top ten clones.

Regarding this clonotype: Its antigen is unknown. It has no much larger one-base neighbor in the sample; base qualities were not kept.

Overall results and qualifications from the work: The naive libraries included spiked-in Jurkat TCR RNA (10 copies' worth), and this RNA is not part of the donor repertoire. Without barcode sub-clustering, chimeric consensus sequences inflated TCR diversity; chimeras reached as high as 47%. Clones above 20 RNA copies held over 99% of molecules in CMV-specific effector cells but under 1% in naive cells. Spiked-in Jurkat TCR RNA equal to a single cell's worth was reported to be detectable even within 1,100,000 naive CD8 T cells. Modeling indicated about 3 TCR RNA copies recovered per cell, compared with 7.5 to 10 by digital PCR, which implies a capture efficiency of around 31%. Highly expanded clone sizes could be underestimated if identical TCR molecules share a barcode.

Measured from the cysteine to the phenylalanine, the CDR3 is 15 residues long. Here the CDR3 DNA is all that survives: 45 bases in frame from base 1. CDR1 and CDR2 (MNHEY, SVGEGT) derive from the germline V gene. Trimming at the junction amounts to 0 bases on V and 6 bases on J, and the germline ends lie 9 bases apart. Recombination joined TRBV6-2 or TRBV6-3 with TRBJ2-6; perhaps TRBD1 is the D gene, with 6 bases matching. Source material: naive CD8+ T cells from blood, with Jurkat cell RNA spiked in. This sample's cell subset or site label indicates: FACS-sorted CD8+CD4-CCR7+CD45RA+ naive T cells. The TCR sequence derives from a human donor in good health. Some libraries in this study had Jurkat cell RNA spiked in. This receptor has the CDR3 CASSYSGALANVLTF. The nucleotide sequence reads TGTGCCAGCAGTTACTCGGGGGCTCTGGCCAACGTCCTGACTTTC.